The 19 T cell receptor beta chains reported below all come from one sample, sequenced in a study of blood T cell repertoires in COVID-19. Assay used: immunoSEQ multiplex PCR; TCRdb lists only in-frame clones, some missing. The top ten hold 9.4% of the sample, which has around 300,000 clones, 80% to 90% seen once. The specimen sequenced was peripheral blood. The receptors come from a woman aged 45-65 years who had recovered from COVID-19.

This clone was found once. V gene TRBV6-6 combines with J gene TRBJ1-2, with a weak D call TRBD1 (5 bases). The CDR3 has 14 residues. V dropped 6 bases and J dropped 0 bases, with 11 bases sitting between them. The germline CDR1 and CDR2 sequences are MNHNY and SVGAGI (reference sequence). CDR3 loop: CASSQGITNYGYTF. In DNA, the CDR3 is TGTGCCAGCAGCCAGGGTATTACTAACTATGGCTACACCTTC.

V gene TRBV27 combines with J gene TRBJ2-5; unclear D gene. Deletions cut 1 base from V and 0 bases from J, with 9 bases between. CDR1 and CDR2 (germline): MNHEY, SMNVEV (reference sequence). The CDR3 spans 15 residues. This CDR3 is CASSLLTEYQETQYF. DNA of the CDR3: TGTGCCAGCAGTTTATTGACGGAGTACCAAGAGACCCAGTACTTC.

This clone was counted ten times or more. The CDR3 sequence is CASSQPGTAQETQYF. In DNA, the CDR3 is TGCGCCAGCAGCCAGCCCGGGACAGCCCAAGAGACCCAGTACTTC. The chain has TRBV4-1 and TRBJ2-5, with 7 bases fitting TRBD1. CDR1 is MGHRA, CDR2 YSYEKL, per germline. There are 15 residues in the CDR3. The V segment lost 3 bases and the J segment 1 base; nucleotides outside the gene matches: 5.

J is TRBJ2-1 and V is TRBV4-2, with 9 nucleotides matching TRBD2. CDR3 length: 17 residues. Germline loops: CDR1 LGHNA, CDR2 YNFKEQ. V lost 6 bases, J lost 7 bases, and 16 bases stayed unmatched. In DNA form, the CDR3 reads TGTGCCAGCAGGAAAACCCTCGGGATGCGGGGGGGAAATGAGCAGTTCTTC. Translating gives CASRKTLGMRGGNEQFF.

The V call is TRBV24-1, the J call TRBJ1-6; D gene unclear. This CDR3 is built from 13 residues. With 5 bases removed from V and 7 bases from J, the gap between germline ends came to 8 bases. Per the germline V gene, CDR1 is KGHDR and CDR2 is SFDVKD. The CDR3 nucleotides read TGTGCCACCAGTGCCGGGGTGAATTCACCCCTCCACTTT. It yields the protein CATSAGVNSPLHF.

This clone was found once. This chain links TRBV2 with TRBJ2-7; the D gene is possibly TRBD1 (5 bases). CDR1 is SNHLY, CDR2 FYNNEI, per germline. This CDR3 has 11 amino acids. V lost 8 bases and J lost 4, with 9 bases in between. In nucleotides, the CDR3 is TGTGCCAGCGGCAGGGCGTACGAGCAGTACTTC. Translating gives CASGRAYEQYF.

The genes are TRBV20-1 and TRBJ2-7; D gene unclear. V lost 1 base to trimming and J lost 6 bases, with 7 bases between them. Germline V gene lookup returns CDR1 DFQATT and CDR2 SNEGSKA (reference sequence). The CDR3 length is 11 residues. CDR3 amino acids: CSARGRAEQYF. The CDR3 DNA reads as TGCAGTGCTAGAGGTAGAGCCGAGCAGTACTTC.

The gene calls are TRBV5-1 and TRBJ2-1, with TRBD1 identical over 7 bases. J gave up 2 bases and V 3 bases, and 8 bases lay outside the gene matches. Germline V gene data show CDR1 as SGHRS and CDR2 as YFSETQ. The CDR3 totals 16 residues. This CDR3 reads CASSWKPGQTYNEQFF. CDR3 coding DNA: TGCGCCAGCAGCTGGAAACCGGGACAGACCTACAATGAGCAGTTCTTC.

V gene TRBV7-3 combines with J gene TRBJ1-2; 7 bases map to TRBD1. The CDR3 covers 15 residues. The V gene end was trimmed by 5 bases and the J gene end by 4 bases; junction bases not matched to a gene: 10. The germline CDR1 and CDR2 sequences are SGHTA and FQGTGA. The CDR3 DNA reads TGTGCCAGCAGCCCCCAGGGGGGCGCGACCTATGGCTACACCTTC. As protein: CASSPQGGATYGYTF. Full variable domain (rest looked up from reference TRBV7-3 and TRBJ1-2): GAGVSQTPSNKVTEKGKYVELRCDPISGHTALYWYRQSLGQGPEFLIYFQGTGAADDSGLPNDRFFAVRPEGSVSTLKIQRTERGDSAVYLCASSPQGGATYGYTFGSGTRLTVV.

The sample holds one count of this clone. The rearrangement joins TRBV7-9 to TRBJ2-7, with TRBD2 matching over 9 bases. This CDR3 has 14 residues. The ends lost 3 bases at V and 6 bases at J; junction bases unmatched: 6. Germline V gene data show CDR1 as SEHNR and CDR2 as FQNEAQ (reference sequence). The CDR3 spells CASSLGTSWGEQYF. The CDR3 region has the DNA TGTGCCAGCAGCTTGGGGACTAGCTGGGGCGAGCAGTACTTC.

V is TRBV5-6 and J is TRBJ1-2; 9 bases line up with TRBD1. Per the germline V gene, CDR1 is SGHDT and CDR2 is YYEEEE. V gave up 3 bases and J gave up 4 bases; unmatched junction bases: 7. This CDR3 has 15 amino acids. CDR3 DNA: TGTGCCAGCAGCTGGGGGACAGGGCGAAGCTATGGCTACACCTTC. Its translation is CASSWGTGRSYGYTF.

The genes are TRBV4-3 and TRBJ2-1; 7 nucleotides agree with TRBD2. CDR3 length: 18 residues. The germline V gene has CDR1 LGHNA and CDR2 YSLEER. V lost 0 bases, J lost 7 bases, and 15 bases stayed unmatched. The CDR3 loop is CASSQDATGIGGRNEQFF. DNA for the CDR3: TGCGCCAGCAGCCAAGATGCGACTGGGATCGGGGGGAGGAATGAGCAGTTCTTC.

The gene calls are TRBV3-1 (or the pseudogene TRBV3-2) and TRBJ1-1; D is ambiguous. Germline V CDR1 and CDR2: LGHDT, YNNKEL (reference sequence). V was shortened by 1 base and J by 0 bases, with 9 bases between the two germline ends. The CDR3 has 15 residues. The CDR3 spells CASSQGLNMNTEAFF. Written as DNA, the CDR3 is TGTGCCAGCAGCCAAGGCCTCAACATGAACACTGAAGCTTTCTTT.

The V gene is TRBV19, the J gene TRBJ1-5; no reliable D call. This CDR3 is 15 amino acids long. V was shortened by 5 bases and J by 7 bases, with 18 bases between the two germline ends. The germline CDR1 and CDR2 sequences are LNHDA and SQIVND (reference sequence). The CDR3: CASSRDGGIGQPQHF. CDR3 coding DNA: TGTGCCAGTAGTCGCGACGGCGGTATTGGACAGCCCCAGCATTTT.

The rearrangement joins TRBV18 to TRBJ1-5, with a weak D call TRBD1 (5 bases). Germline V CDR1 and CDR2: KGHSH, LQKENI. The CDR3 covers 18 residues. Deletions cut 2 bases from V and 1 base from J, with 18 bases between. The CDR3 region is CASSPSPPAGPSNQPQHF. CDR3 nucleotide sequence: TGTGCCAGCTCACCATCCCCCCCGGCAGGGCCCAGCAATCAGCCCCAGCATTTT.

The gene calls are TRBV7-2 and TRBJ2-3; TRBD2 aligns across 9 bases. The germline CDR1 and CDR2 sequences are SGHTA and FQGNSA. There are 15 residues in the CDR3. V lost 5 bases, J lost 2 bases, and 5 bases stayed unmatched. CDR3 bases: TGTGCCAGCAGCGCGGGGGGGCCCACCACAGATACGCAGTATTTT. Protein: CASSAGGPTTDTQYF.

V is TRBV30 and J is TRBJ2-5, with a weak D call TRBD2 (6 bases). CDR1 is GTSNPN, CDR2 SVGIG, per germline (reference sequence). The CDR3 sequence is 13 residues long. V lost 2 bases, J lost 2 bases, and 9 bases lay in between. The CDR3 region is CAWSRDSQETQYF. The DNA of the CDR3 is TGTGCCTGGAGTCGGGACTCGCAAGAGACCCAGTACTTC.

V gene TRBV11-2 combines with J gene TRBJ2-2; tentatively, D is TRBD1 (6 bases). The CDR3 runs 16 residues. Trimming removed 3 bases from V and 0 bases from J, with 11 bases in between. CDR1 is SGHAT, CDR2 FQNNGV, per germline. The CDR3 is CASSFGQQTNTGELFF. DNA for the CDR3: TGTGCCAGCAGCTTTGGACAGCAGACGAACACCGGGGAGCTGTTTTTT.

The chain couples TRBV29-1 to TRBJ1-5, with 11 nucleotides matching TRBD1. The length of the CDR3 is 15 residues. Germline CDR1 reads SQVTM; CDR2 reads ANQGSEA. Trimming at V came to 6 bases and at J to 1 base, leaving 5 bases not matched to a gene. CDR3 nucleotides: TGCAGCGTCGCTGGGACAGGGGGGAGCAATCAGCCCCAGCATTTT. Translation: CSVAGTGGSNQPQHF.